This TCR beta chain was captured by sequencing in a study of CD8+CD57+ T cells in acquired aplastic anemia. Overall study context: Sorted CD4+ and CD8+ cells gave a mean 3.2 ug DNA, range 0.2 to 27.4 ug.

Sequencing involved patients with CD8+CD57+ cell expansion previously shown by flow cytometry. Blood sampling was performed on the patients, and none of them had received therapy by then. The CDR3 runs to 13 residues. Germline loops: CDR1 MNHEY, CDR2 SVGAGI. The germline V and J ends were trimmed by 3 bases and 13 bases, with 15 bases remaining between them. This clonotype was recorded at least ten times. Its antigen is undetermined. Study findings and constraints: No significant difference in CD8+ Simpson's diversity was found between patients and controls.

Genomic DNA templated the TCR beta VDJ and CDR3 profiling. TCRdb independently ran MiXCR on the reads; one entry per CDR3 protein. The table shows 100,000 to 150,000 distinct CDR3 sequences, with about 40% occurring only once. The source is a human donor with aplastic anemia. Sequenced: sorted CD4+, CD8+, or CD8+CD57+ T cells (not recorded which) from PBMCs. The chain recombines TRBV6-5 with TRBJ2-2, with no clear D. The CDR3 DNA follows: TGTGCCAGCAGTTATACGTCGGTCGCGAGGCTGTTTTTT. It is translated as CASSYTSVARLFF.